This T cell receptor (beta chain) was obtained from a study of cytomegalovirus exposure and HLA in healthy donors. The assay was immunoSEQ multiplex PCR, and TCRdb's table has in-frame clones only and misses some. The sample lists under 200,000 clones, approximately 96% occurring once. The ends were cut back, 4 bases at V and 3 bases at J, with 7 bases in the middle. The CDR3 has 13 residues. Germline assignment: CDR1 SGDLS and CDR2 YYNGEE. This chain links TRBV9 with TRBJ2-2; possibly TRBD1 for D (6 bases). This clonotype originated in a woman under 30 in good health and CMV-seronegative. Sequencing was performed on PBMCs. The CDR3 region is CASSSGDTGELFF. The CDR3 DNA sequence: TGTGCCAGCAGCTCAGGGGACACCGGGGAGCTGTTTTTT. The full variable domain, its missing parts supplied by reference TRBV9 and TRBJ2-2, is DSGVTQTPKHLITATGQRVTLRCSPRSGDLSVYWYQQSLDQGLQFLIQYYNGEERAKGNILERFSAQQFPDLHSELNLSSLELGDSALYFCASSSGDTGELFFGEGSRLTVL.